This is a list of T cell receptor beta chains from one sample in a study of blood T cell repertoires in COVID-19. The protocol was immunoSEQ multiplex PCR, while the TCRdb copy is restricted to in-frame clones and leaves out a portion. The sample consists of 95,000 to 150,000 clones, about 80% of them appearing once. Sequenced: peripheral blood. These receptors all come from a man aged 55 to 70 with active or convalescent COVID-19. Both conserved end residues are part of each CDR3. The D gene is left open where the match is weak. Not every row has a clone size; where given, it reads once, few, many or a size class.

CDR3nt: TGTGCGTCTACGGGACTAGCGGGACCTGAGCAGTTCTTC
CDR3aa: CASTGLAGPEQFF
v_gene: TRBV7-2
d_gene: TRBD2
j_gene: TRBJ2-1
abundance: once

CDR3nt: TGTGCCACCAGTGAGAGAGGGTACCGGAGTGGCTACACCTTC
CDR3aa: CATSERGYRSGYTF
v_gene: TRBV24-1
d_gene: NA
j_gene: TRBJ1-2
abundance: NA

CDR3nt: TGTGCCAGCAGTGTAGTTATCGAGCAGTACTTC
CDR3aa: CASSVVIEQYF
v_gene: TRBV2
d_gene: NA
j_gene: TRBJ2-7
abundance: NA

CDR3nt: TGTGCCAGCTCACCACCTGGGACAGGGTCTTCACCCCTCCACTTT
CDR3aa: CASSPPGTGSSPLHF
v_gene: TRBV18
d_gene: TRBD1
j_gene: TRBJ1-6
abundance: NA

CDR3nt: TGTGCCACCAGTGTCTCCCGACAGGGGTCCTACGAGCAGTACTTC
CDR3aa: CATSVSRQGSYEQYF
v_gene: TRBV24-1
d_gene: TRBD1
j_gene: TRBJ2-7
abundance: NA

CDR3nt: TGTGCCAGCAGCCCGACAGTTAACACTGAAGCTTTCTTT
CDR3aa: CASSPTVNTEAFF
v_gene: TRBV11-3
d_gene: NA
j_gene: TRBJ1-1
abundance: NA

CDR3nt: TGTGCCAGCAGCTTAATACCCGACAGGGCCAATGAGCAGTTCTTC
CDR3aa: CASSLIPDRANEQFF
v_gene: TRBV11-2
d_gene: TRBD1
j_gene: TRBJ2-1
abundance: NA

CDR3nt: TGTGTCAGCAGTTCCCCGGGAGGGTATAGCACAGATACGCAGTATTTT
CDR3aa: CVSSSPGGYSTDTQYF
v_gene: TRBV28
d_gene: TRBD2
j_gene: TRBJ2-3
abundance: once

CDR3nt: TGTGCCAGCAGCCCCTCGAGCTCCTACAATGAGCAGTTCTTC
CDR3aa: CASSPSSSYNEQFF
v_gene: TRBV7-9
d_gene: NA
j_gene: TRBJ2-1
abundance: NA

CDR3nt: TGCGCCAGCAGCGACCTCAGGGGGCGGGGGAGCACAGATACGCAGTATTTT
CDR3aa: CASSDLRGRGSTDTQYF
v_gene: TRBV4-1
d_gene: NA
j_gene: TRBJ2-3
abundance: NA

CDR3nt: TGTGCCAGCAGTGAAGCCGACGGGAGCACCTACAATGAGCAGTTCTTC
CDR3aa: CASSEADGSTYNEQFF
v_gene: TRBV6-1
d_gene: NA
j_gene: TRBJ2-1
abundance: NA

CDR3nt: TGTGCCAGCCAGGGGGCTGGAAACACCATATATTTT
CDR3aa: CASQGAGNTIYF
v_gene: TRBV3-1/TRBV3-2
d_gene: TRBD1
j_gene: TRBJ1-3
abundance: NA

CDR3nt: TGTGCCAGCAGTTACTCGATCAGAATGAACACTGAAGCTTTCTTT
CDR3aa: CASSYSIRMNTEAFF
v_gene: TRBV6-5
d_gene: NA
j_gene: TRBJ1-1
abundance: NA

CDR3nt: TGTGCCAGCAGCGAAGGACAGGCCGGAGGTGAGCAGTTCTTC
CDR3aa: CASSEGQAGGEQFF
v_gene: TRBV7-2
d_gene: TRBD1
j_gene: TRBJ2-1
abundance: NA

CDR3nt: TGTGCCAGCAGCTTAGGGGGACTGAGCTCCTACAATGAGCAGTTCTTC
CDR3aa: CASSLGGLSSYNEQFF
v_gene: TRBV13
d_gene: NA
j_gene: TRBJ2-1
abundance: once

CDR3nt: TGTGCCAGCAGTCCGACTAGCTCGATTGAGCAGTTCTTC
CDR3aa: CASSPTSSIEQFF
v_gene: TRBV14
d_gene: TRBD2
j_gene: TRBJ2-1
abundance: NA

CDR3nt: TGTGCCAGCACCACTCGGGACAGGATCACCGGGGAGCTGTTTTTT
CDR3aa: CASTTRDRITGELFF
v_gene: TRBV6-5
d_gene: TRBD1
j_gene: TRBJ2-2
abundance: NA

CDR3nt: TGTGCCACCAGTGATTCAAGAGCGGGAGGGTTGACCCAGTACTTC
CDR3aa: CATSDSRAGGLTQYF
v_gene: TRBV24-1
d_gene: TRBD2
j_gene: TRBJ2-5
abundance: NA